These 14 T cell receptor beta chains share one sample of origin, sequenced in a study of vaccination and CD4 T cells after COVID-19. Sequenced with the Oncomine TCR Beta short-read assay was DNA taken from cultured CD4+ T cells. A single record per CDR3 protein comes from TCRdb applying MiXCR to the PCR reads. The table shows approximately 16,000 distinct CDR3 sequences, with around a third occurring only once. These receptors' targets are unknown. This sample's treatment: approximately 9-day PBMC culture with coronavirus spike peptide pools or control peptides (ViraFEST assay). Sequenced material: CD4+ T cells from blood, cultured in vitro, taken before SARS-CoV-2 vaccination. These receptors were obtained from a human donor who received a COVID-19 vaccine.

This clonotype was picked up a small number of times. The V and J genes are TRBV12-3 or TRBV12-4 and TRBJ2-2; 9 bases match TRBD2. With 3 bases clipped from V and 8 bases from J, the junction kept 4 bases outside the gene matches. This CDR3 spans 14 amino acids. The CDR3: CASSFGLAQGELFF. The CDR3 DNA reads as TGTGCCAGCAGTTTCGGACTAGCGCAGGGGGAGCTGTTTTTT.

This clonotype was seen only a few times. The chain carries TRBV7-3 and TRBJ2-7, with TRBD1 identical over 9 bases. V lost 2 bases, J lost 5 bases, and 4 bases stayed unmatched. Germline lookup yields CDR1 SGHTA and CDR2 FQGTGA. The CDR3 covers 14 residues. The CDR3 loop is CASSLSRTGDEQYF. The CDR3 DNA reads as TGTGCCAGCAGCTTATCCCGGACAGGGGACGAGCAGTACTTC.

This clonotype is labeled as medium-sized. The rearrangement links TRBV7-9 to TRBJ2-7; possibly TRBD1 for D (6 bases). The CDR3 runs to 12 residues. Germline CDR1 reads SEHNR; CDR2 reads FQNEAQ (reference sequence). Deletions cut 6 bases from V and 4 bases from J, with 10 bases between. CDR3 coding DNA: TGTGCCAGCAGGAGGGACACTTACGAGCAGTACTTC. The encoded protein is CASRRDTYEQYF.

This clonotype occurred a few times. V gene TRBV18 combines with J gene TRBJ1-6; perhaps TRBD1 as D (5 bases). The CDR3 covers 15 residues. Between the trimmed V and J ends, which lost 6 bases and 7 bases, there was a span of 16 bases. Germline CDR1 and CDR2: KGHSH and LQKENI. This CDR3 is CASSRSGGFNSPLHF. CDR3 DNA: TGTGCCAGCTCGCGCAGCGGGGGGTTCAATTCACCCCTCCACTTT.

This chain uses TRBV24-1 with TRBJ2-5; D possibly matches TRBD1 or TRBD2 (7 bases each). The CDR3 loop spans 15 amino acids. The V end lost 3 bases, the J end lost 2 bases, and 12 bases lay between the germline ends. Germline CDR1 reads KGHDR; CDR2 reads SFDVKD. The chain's CDR3 is CATSDTGGQQETQYF. The DNA for the CDR3 is TGTGCCACCAGTGATACGGGGGGACAGCAAGAGACCCAGTACTTC.

This clonotype was counted between two and nine times. The chain combines TRBV29-1 with TRBJ1-1, with D uncertain. Germline-derived CDR1 and CDR2 are SQVTM and ANQGSEA. V shed 7 bases and J shed 0 bases, with 9 bases lying between them. CDR3 length equals 12 residues. The CDR3 nucleotides read TGCAGCGACACCGGGATGAACACTGAAGCTTTCTTT. Translating gives CSDTGMNTEAFF.

The CDR3 region is CASSPAGQGGLYTF. The CDR3, as DNA: TGTGCCAGCAGCCCGGCCGGACAGGGTGGTCTCTACACCTTC. This chain links TRBV7-6 with TRBJ1-2; 8 nucleotides match TRBD1. CDR3 length: 14 amino acids. The germline V gene has CDR1 SGHVS and CDR2 FNYEAQ. The junction had 12 bases not matched to a gene; V was cut back by 5 bases and J by 10 bases.

The rearrangement joins TRBV19 to TRBJ1-6; D is ambiguous. The germline V gene encodes CDR1 LNHDA and CDR2 SQIVND (reference sequence). V dropped 5 bases and J dropped 9 bases, with 17 bases sitting between them. The CDR3 length is 15 residues. CDR3 nucleotide sequence: TGTGCCAGTAGTCTGTCGGGGAATCATATTTCACCCCTCCACTTT. It encodes CASSLSGNHISPLHF.

The table lists this clonotype with a count of one. The rearrangement links TRBV10-3 to TRBJ2-7; D possibly matches TRBD1 or TRBD2 (5 bases each). The CDR3 is 13 residues long. CDR1 and CDR2 from the germline V gene are ENHRY and SYGVKD. V shed 8 bases and J shed 6 bases, with 17 bases lying between them. The chain's CDR3 is CAIGGPTTPEQYF. CDR3 nucleotide sequence: TGTGCCATCGGGGGACCCACCACTCCCGAGCAGTACTTC.

This clonotype came up a few times. The chain links TRBV6-5 to TRBJ1-3; D ambiguous. CDR3 size: 17 residues. Germline assignment: CDR1 MNHEY and CDR2 SVGAGI. V lost 3 bases to trimming and J lost 4 bases, with 19 bases between them. The CDR3 loop is CASSYHPTARFGNTIYF. The CDR3 DNA sequence: TGTGCCAGCAGTTATCACCCGACCGCCCGCTTCGGAAACACCATATATTTT.

The rearrangement joins TRBV19 to TRBJ1-2, with 7 nucleotides matching TRBD1. J was trimmed by 8 bases and V by 3 bases; bases with no gene match: 3. The CDR3 spans 12 residues. Germline V lookup: CDR1 LNHDA, CDR2 SQIVND (reference sequence). The CDR3 DNA sequence: TGTGCCAGTAGTATCGGAGGGGGCGGCTACACCTTC. This sequence encodes CASSIGGGGYTF.

This clonotype was counted a few times. This chain uses TRBV12-3 or TRBV12-4 with TRBJ1-2; D remains ambiguous. This CDR3 region has 16 residues. Trimming took 5 bases from V and 8 from J, leaving 24 bases between them. The CDR3 loop reads CASSEDTGPKAQGYTF. In DNA, the CDR3 is TGTGCCAGCAGTGAAGATACCGGGCCAAAAGCTCAGGGCTACACCTTC.

The rearrangement uses TRBV7-2 and TRBJ2-2; unclear D gene. Germline lookup yields CDR1 SGHTA and CDR2 FQGNSA. V lost 1 base and J 0 bases, leaving 9 bases between the germline ends. The length of the CDR3 is 16 residues. The CDR3 DNA reads as TGTGCCAGCAGCTTAGTTGGCAACGCGAACACCGGGGAGCTGTTTTTT. It codes for CASSLVGNANTGELFF.

The rearrangement joins TRBV24-1 to TRBJ2-3, with 10 bases matching TRBD2. Germline V CDR1 and CDR2: KGHDR, SFDVKD. The V segment lost 3 bases and the J segment 0 bases; nucleotides outside the gene matches: 8. This CDR3 contains 18 residues. The CDR3 is CATSDPGLAWASTDTQYF. CDR3 nucleotide sequence: TGTGCCACCAGTGATCCGGGACTAGCGTGGGCTAGCACAGATACGCAGTATTTT.